These 6 T cell receptor beta chains share one sample of origin, sequenced in a study of chemoradiotherapy in HPV16-positive cancers. Generated by immunoSEQ multiplex PCR, the TCRdb table keeps only in-frame clones and is missing some. The sample holds about 7,800 clones, 55% to 70% seen once. This specimen was collected from a patient who underwent chemoradiotherapy. Every receptor here comes from a human donor with HPV-associated anogenital cancer.

The chain is built from TRBV7-2 and TRBJ1-5; the D gene is possibly TRBD1 (5 bases). Germline V lookup: CDR1 SGHTA, CDR2 FQGNSA. The CDR3 loop spans 18 amino acids. V lost 2 bases and J lost 0, with 17 bases in between. CDR3 DNA sequence: TGTGCCAGCAGCTTAAGGGACGGGACCTTACATAGCAATCAGCCCCAGCATTTT. Protein product: CASSLRDGTLHSNQPQHF.

This clone showed up just a few times. The gene calls are TRBV5-1 and TRBJ1-4, with 10 bases fitting TRBD1. J lost 8 bases, V lost 4 bases, and 17 bases had no gene match. Germline CDR1 SGHRS, CDR2 YFSETQ. The CDR3 is 18 amino acids. The CDR3 sequence is CASSQGRWDRGFREKLFF. CDR3 sequence (DNA): TGCGCCAGCAGCCAGGGGCGATGGGACAGGGGATTTCGGGAAAAACTGTTTTTT.

The chain recombines TRBV28 with TRBJ2-2, with 12 positions matching TRBD2. Looked up from germline, CDR1 is MDHEN and CDR2 is SYDVKM. The CDR3 consists of 17 residues. J lost 3 bases, V lost 8 bases, and 10 bases had no gene match. This CDR3 reads CASHASGGAMDTGELFF. CDR3 in DNA: TGTGCCAGCCATGCTAGCGGGGGGGCTATGGACACCGGGGAGCTGTTTTTT.

The rearrangement uses TRBV11-2 and TRBJ1-1; TRBD1 aligns across 9 bases. The CDR3 extends over 18 amino acids. Looked up from germline, CDR1 is SGHAT and CDR2 is FQNNGV. V was clipped by 4 bases and J by 3 bases; unmatched bases: 15. The CDR3 DNA follows: TGTGCCAGCAGCTCCTCCTTGGACAGGGGTGGGTCGGACACTGAAGCTTTCTTT. Translation gives CASSSSLDRGGSDTEAFF.

The chain combines TRBV4-3 with TRBJ1-2; TRBD1 aligns across 9 bases. This CDR3 contains 15 residues. Trimming took 1 base from V and 6 from J; bases not matched to a gene: 6. The germline V gene has CDR1 LGHNA and CDR2 YSLEER. CDR3 sequence: CASSQVLGQGHGYTF. In DNA form, the CDR3 reads TGCGCCAGCAGCCAAGTCCTGGGACAGGGCCATGGCTACACCTTC.

This CDR3 reads CASRGGTRAVNEQFF. For the CDR3, the DNA is TGTGCCAGCCGGGGGGGGACTAGGGCGGTCAATGAGCAGTTCTTC. This chain joins TRBV19 and TRBJ2-1, with 8 bases aligning to TRBD2. There are 15 residues in the CDR3. V lost 9 bases and J lost 6; bases outside the gene matches: 13. Germline V gives CDR1 LNHDA, CDR2 SQIVND (reference sequence).